The 5 T cell receptor beta chains in this list originate from one sample, sequenced in a study of cytomegalovirus exposure and HLA in healthy donors. The PCR contained 60 Vbeta and 13 Jbeta primers. Here immunoSEQ multiplex PCR was the method, and the copy in TCRdb shows in-frame clones only, minus some. The sample holds tens of thousands of clones, 60% to 80% seen once. Sequencing was done on a sample of PBMCs. These receptor sequences come from a man aged 30 to 45 in good health and CMV-seronegative.

The chain has TRBV9 and TRBJ2-3, with 12 bases matching TRBD2. CDR1 is SGDLS, CDR2 YYNGEE, per germline. Trimming cost V 0 bases and J 2 bases; bases outside gene matches: 1. The CDR3 is made up of 16 amino acids. The CDR3 DNA reads as TGTGCCAGCAGCGTAGCTAGCGGGGGGGCCACAGATACGCAGTATTTT. This translates into CASSVASGGATDTQYF. The full variable domain, with the rest looked up from reference TRBV9 and TRBJ2-3, is DSGVTQTPKHLITATGQRVTLRCSPRSGDLSVYWYQQSLDQGLQFLIQYYNGEERAKGNILERFSAQQFPDLHSELNLSSLELGDSALYFCASSVASGGATDTQYFGPGTRLTVL.

The rearrangement uses TRBV27 and TRBJ2-3; 8 bases align to TRBD2. Trimming at V came to 6 bases and at J to 1 base, leaving 0 bases not matched to a gene. Germline values: CDR1 MNHEY, CDR2 SMNVEV (reference sequence). The CDR3 has 13 residues. The CDR3 DNA is TGTGCCAGCAGGACTAGCGGCACAGATACGCAGTATTTT. Residues: CASRTSGTDTQYF.

This clone has a single count. This chain uses TRBV11-1 with TRBJ1-1; D remains unclear. The germline V gene encodes CDR1 SGHAT and CDR2 FQDESV (reference sequence). V was clipped by 3 bases and J by 7 bases, with 6 bases between them. CDR3 length equals 11 residues. Written as DNA, the CDR3 is TGTGCCAGCAGCTTCCGGGATGAAGCTTTCTTT. The encoded protein is CASSFRDEAFF. Using reference TRBV11-1 and TRBJ1-1 for the parts outside the CDR3, the full variable domain is EAEVAQSPRYKITEKSQAVAFWCDPISGHATLYWYRQILGQGPELLVQFQDESVVDDSQLPKDRFSAERLKGVDSTLKIQPAELGDSAMYLCASSFRDEAFFGQGTRLTVV.

The CDR3, as DNA: TGTGCCAGCTCACCCCACCCGGGACAGAATAATTCACCCCTCCACTTT. Protein product: CASSPHPGQNNSPLHF. This sequence joins TRBV18 and TRBJ1-6; 7 nucleotides align to TRBD1. Germline CDR1 KGHSH, CDR2 LQKENI. The CDR3 length is 16 residues. V dropped 3 bases and J dropped 5; count of bases not matched to a gene: 7.

This chain's CDR3 is CASSFFTWTSTNEKLFF. CDR3 sequence (DNA): TGTGCCAGCAGTTTTTTTACGTGGACATCAACTAATGAAAAACTGTTTTTT. The chain recombines TRBV28 with TRBJ1-4; maybe TRBD1 (5 bases). V shed 3 bases and J shed 0 bases, with 14 bases lying between them. The CDR3 is made up of 17 amino acids. Germline CDR1 is MDHEN and CDR2 is SYDVKM.